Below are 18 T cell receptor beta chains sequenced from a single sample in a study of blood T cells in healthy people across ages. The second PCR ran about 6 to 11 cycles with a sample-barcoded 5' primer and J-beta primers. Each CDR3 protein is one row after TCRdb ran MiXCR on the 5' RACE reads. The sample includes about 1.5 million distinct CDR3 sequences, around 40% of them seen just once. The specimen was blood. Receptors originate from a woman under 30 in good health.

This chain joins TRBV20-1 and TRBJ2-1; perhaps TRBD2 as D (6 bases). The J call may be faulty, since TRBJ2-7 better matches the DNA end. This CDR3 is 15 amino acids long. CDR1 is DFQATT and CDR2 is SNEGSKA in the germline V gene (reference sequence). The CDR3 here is CSASSGTSTYNEQYF. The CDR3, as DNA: TGCAGTGCTAGCTCCGGGACTTCAACATACAATGAGCAGTACTTC.

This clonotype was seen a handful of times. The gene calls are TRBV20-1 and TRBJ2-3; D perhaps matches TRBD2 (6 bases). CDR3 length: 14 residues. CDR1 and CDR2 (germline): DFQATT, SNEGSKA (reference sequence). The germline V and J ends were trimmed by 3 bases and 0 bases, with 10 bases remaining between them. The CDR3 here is CSAREGRSTDTQYF. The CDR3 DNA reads TGCAGTGCTAGGGAGGGACGAAGCACAGATACGCAGTATTTT.

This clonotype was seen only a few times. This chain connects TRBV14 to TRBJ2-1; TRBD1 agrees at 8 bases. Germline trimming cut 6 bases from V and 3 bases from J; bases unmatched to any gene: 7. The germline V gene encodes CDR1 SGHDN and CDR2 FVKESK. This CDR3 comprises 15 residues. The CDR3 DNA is TGTGCCAGCAGGTCGACAGGGGCTAACTACAATGAGCAGTTCTTC. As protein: CASRSTGANYNEQFF.

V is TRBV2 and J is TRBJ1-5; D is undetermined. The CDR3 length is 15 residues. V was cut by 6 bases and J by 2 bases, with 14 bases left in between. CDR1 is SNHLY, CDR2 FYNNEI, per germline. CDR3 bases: TGTGCCAGCAGCGAGGGTGGAATTGGCAATCAGCCCCAGCATTTT. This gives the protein CASSEGGIGNQPQHF.

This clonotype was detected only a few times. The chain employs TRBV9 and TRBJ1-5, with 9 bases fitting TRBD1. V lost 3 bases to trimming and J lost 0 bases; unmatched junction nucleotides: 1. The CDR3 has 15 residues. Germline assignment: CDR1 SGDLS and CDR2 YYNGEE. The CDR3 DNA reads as TGTGCCAGCAGCGGGACAGGGGATAGCAATCAGCCCCAGCATTTT. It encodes CASSGTGDSNQPQHF.

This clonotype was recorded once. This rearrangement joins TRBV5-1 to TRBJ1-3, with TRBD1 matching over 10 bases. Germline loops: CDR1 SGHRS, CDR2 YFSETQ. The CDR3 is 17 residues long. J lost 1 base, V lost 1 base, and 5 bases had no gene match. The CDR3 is CASSLLGQGWSGNTIYF. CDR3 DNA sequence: TGCGCCAGCAGCTTGTTGGGACAGGGGTGGTCTGGAAACACCATATATTTT.

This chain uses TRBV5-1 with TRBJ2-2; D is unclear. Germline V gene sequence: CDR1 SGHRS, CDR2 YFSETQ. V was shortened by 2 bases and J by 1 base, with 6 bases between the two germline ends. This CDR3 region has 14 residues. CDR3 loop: CASSFEGNTGELFF. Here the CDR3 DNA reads TGCGCCAGCAGCTTCGAAGGGAACACCGGGGAGCTGTTTTTT.

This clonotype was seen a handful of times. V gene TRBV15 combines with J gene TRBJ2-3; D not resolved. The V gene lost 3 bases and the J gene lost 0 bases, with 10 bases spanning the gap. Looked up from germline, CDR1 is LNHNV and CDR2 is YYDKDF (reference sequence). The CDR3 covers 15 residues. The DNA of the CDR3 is TGTGCCACCAGCAGTGGACGGCAAAGCACAGATACGCAGTATTTT. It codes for CATSSGRQSTDTQYF.

The CDR3 spells CSARGQGERESGELFF. CDR3 bases: TGCAGTGCTAGAGGGCAGGGGGAAAGGGAGAGCGGGGAGCTGTTTTTT. This sequence joins TRBV20-1 and TRBJ2-2; TRBD1 agrees at 7 bases. The CDR3 sequence is 16 residues long. V lost 1 base, J lost 7 bases, and 12 bases stayed unmatched. CDR1 DFQATT and CDR2 SNEGSKA come from the germline V gene (reference sequence).

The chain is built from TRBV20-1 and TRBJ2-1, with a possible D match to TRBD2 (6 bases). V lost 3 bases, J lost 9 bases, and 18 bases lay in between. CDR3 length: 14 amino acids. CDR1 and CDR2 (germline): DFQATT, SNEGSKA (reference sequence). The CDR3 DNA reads TGCAGTGCTAGTCCTCGACTAGTTGGGGGTGAGCAGTTCTTC. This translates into CSASPRLVGGEQFF.

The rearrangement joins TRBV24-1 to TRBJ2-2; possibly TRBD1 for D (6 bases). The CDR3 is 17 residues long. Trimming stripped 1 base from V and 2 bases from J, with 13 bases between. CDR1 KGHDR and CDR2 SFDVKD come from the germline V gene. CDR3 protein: CATSDFGTSFNTGELFF. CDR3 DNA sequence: TGTGCCACCAGTGATTTTGGGACAAGCTTCAACACCGGGGAGCTGTTTTTT.

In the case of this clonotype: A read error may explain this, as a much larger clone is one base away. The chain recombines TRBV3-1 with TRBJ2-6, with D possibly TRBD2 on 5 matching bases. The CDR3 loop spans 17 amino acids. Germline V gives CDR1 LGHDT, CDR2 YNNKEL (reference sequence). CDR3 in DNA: TGTACCAGCAGCCAAGATTGGTTGGGAGCTGGGGCCAACGTCCTGACTTTC. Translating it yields CTSSQDWLGAGANVLTF. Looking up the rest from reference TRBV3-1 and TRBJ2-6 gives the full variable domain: DTAVSQTPKYLVTQMGNDKSIKCEQNLGHDTMYWYKQDSKKFLKIMFSYNNKELIINETVPNRFSPKSPDKAHLNLHINSLELGDSAVYFCTSSQDWLGAGANVLTFGAGSRLTVL.

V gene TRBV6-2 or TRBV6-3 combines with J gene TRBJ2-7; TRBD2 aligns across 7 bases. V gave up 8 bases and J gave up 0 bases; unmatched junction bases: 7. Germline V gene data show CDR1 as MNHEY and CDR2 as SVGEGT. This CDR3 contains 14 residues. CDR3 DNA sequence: TGTGCCAGCCGCAGCGGGATCTACTCCTACGAGCAGTACTTC. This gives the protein CASRSGIYSYEQYF.

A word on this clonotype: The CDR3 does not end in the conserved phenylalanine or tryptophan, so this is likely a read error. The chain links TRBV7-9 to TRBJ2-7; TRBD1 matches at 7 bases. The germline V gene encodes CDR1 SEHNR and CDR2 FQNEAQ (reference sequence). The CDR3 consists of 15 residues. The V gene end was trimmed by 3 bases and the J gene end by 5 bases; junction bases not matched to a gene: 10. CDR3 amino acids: CASSLPRDSRHEQYL. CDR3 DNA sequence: TGTGCCAGCAGCTTGCCCCGGGACAGCCGCCACGAGCAGTACTTA.

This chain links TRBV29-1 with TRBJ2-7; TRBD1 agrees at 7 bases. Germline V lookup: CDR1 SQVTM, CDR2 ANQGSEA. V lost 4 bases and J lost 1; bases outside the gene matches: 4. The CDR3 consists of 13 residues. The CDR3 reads CSVVHRGSYEQYF. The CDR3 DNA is TGCAGCGTTGTCCACAGGGGTTCCTACGAGCAGTACTTC.

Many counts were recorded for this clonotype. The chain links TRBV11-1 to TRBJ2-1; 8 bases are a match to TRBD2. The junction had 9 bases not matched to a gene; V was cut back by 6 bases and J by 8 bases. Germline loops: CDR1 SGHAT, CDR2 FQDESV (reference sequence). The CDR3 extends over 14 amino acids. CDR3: CASRHGRAGYEQFF. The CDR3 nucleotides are TGTGCCAGCAGGCACGGGAGGGCCGGGTATGAGCAGTTCTTC.

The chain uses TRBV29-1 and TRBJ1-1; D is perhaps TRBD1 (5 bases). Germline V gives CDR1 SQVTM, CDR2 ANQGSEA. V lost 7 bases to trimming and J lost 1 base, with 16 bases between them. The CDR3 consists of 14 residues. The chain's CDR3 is CSGGGATPNTEAFF. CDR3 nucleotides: TGCAGCGGGGGAGGGGCTACCCCGAACACTGAAGCTTTCTTT.

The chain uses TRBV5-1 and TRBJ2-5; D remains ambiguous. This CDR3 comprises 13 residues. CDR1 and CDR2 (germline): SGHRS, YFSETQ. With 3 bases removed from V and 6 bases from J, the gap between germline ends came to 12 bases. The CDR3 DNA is TGCGCCAGCAGCTACGACAAGAGACAGACCCAGTACTTC. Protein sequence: CASSYDKRQTQYF.